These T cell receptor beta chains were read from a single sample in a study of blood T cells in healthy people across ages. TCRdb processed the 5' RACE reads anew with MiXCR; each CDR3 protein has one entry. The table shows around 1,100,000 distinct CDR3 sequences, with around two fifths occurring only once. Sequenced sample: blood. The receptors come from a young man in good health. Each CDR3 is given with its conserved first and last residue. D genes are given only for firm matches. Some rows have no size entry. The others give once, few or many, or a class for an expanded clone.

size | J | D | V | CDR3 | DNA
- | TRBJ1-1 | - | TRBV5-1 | CAGSLDTGTGRNTEAFF | TGCGCCGGCAGCTTGGATACAGGGACGGGGAGGAACACTGAAGCTTTCTTT
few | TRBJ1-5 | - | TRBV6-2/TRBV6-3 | CASTHYEGGNQPQHF | TGTGCCAGCACTCACTACGAGGGGGGCAATCAGCCCCAGCATTTT
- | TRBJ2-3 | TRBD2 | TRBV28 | CASSAGGLGTQYF | TGTGCCAGCAGTGCGGGGGGTTTAGGGACGCAGTATTTT
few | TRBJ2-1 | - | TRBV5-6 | CASSFIGTLYNEQFF | TGTGCCAGCAGCTTCATAGGGACCCTCTACAATGAGCAGTTCTTC
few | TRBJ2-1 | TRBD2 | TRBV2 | CASSVGLAGGLYNEQFF | TGTGCCAGCAGTGTTGGACTAGCGGGGGGGCTATACAATGAGCAGTTCTTC
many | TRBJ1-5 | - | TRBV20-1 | CSASIAHDQPQHF | TGCAGTGCTAGTATAGCCCACGATCAGCCCCAGCATTTT
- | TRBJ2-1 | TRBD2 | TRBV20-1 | CSVQRESGAGVFYNEQFF | TGCAGTGTCCAGAGGGAGTCGGGAGCGGGGGTTTTCTACAATGAGCAGTTCTTC
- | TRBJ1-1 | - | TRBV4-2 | CASSQDGQGYDTEAFF | TGTGCCAGCAGCCAAGATGGTCAGGGGTATGACACTGAAGCTTTCTTT
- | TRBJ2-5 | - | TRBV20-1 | CSASPSEETQYF | TGCAGTGCTAGTCCCAGCGAAGAGACCCAGTACTTC
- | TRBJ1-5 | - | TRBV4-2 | CASSQGREGNQPQHF | TGTGCCAGCAGCCAAGGTAGGGAGGGGAATCAGCCCCAGCATTTT
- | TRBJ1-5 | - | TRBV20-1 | CSASRTGSDQPQHF | TGCAGTGCTAGCCGAACAGGGTCCGATCAGCCCCAGCATTTT
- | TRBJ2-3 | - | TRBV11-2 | CASGYLATDTQYF | TGTGCCAGCGGTTATCTGGCGACCGATACGCAGTATTTT
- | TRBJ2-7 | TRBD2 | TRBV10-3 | CAISRTSGVDYEQYF | TGTGCCATCAGTCGGACTAGCGGGGTCGACTACGAGCAGTACTTC
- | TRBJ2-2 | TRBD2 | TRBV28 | CASSPLGLAGGLGTGELFF | TGTGCCAGCAGTCCCCTAGGACTAGCGGGGGGGCTCGGCACCGGGGAGCTGTTTTTT
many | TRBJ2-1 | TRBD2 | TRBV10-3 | CATRGVAGAQRKYNEQFF | TGTGCCACAAGGGGGGTAGCGGGGGCCCAGCGCAAGTACAATGAGCAGTTCTTC
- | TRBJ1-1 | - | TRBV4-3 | CASSRRGGSAAFF | TGCGCCAGCAGCCGAAGAGGAGGGAGCGCGGCTTTCTTT
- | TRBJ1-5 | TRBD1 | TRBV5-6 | CASSAQGQVGPQHF | TGTGCCAGCAGCGCCCAGGGACAGGTGGGTCCCCAGCATTTT
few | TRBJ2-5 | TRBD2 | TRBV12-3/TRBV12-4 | CASSLAGVAGSETQYF | TGTGCCAGCAGTTTAGCCGGAGTAGCGGGGAGCGAGACCCAGTACTTC
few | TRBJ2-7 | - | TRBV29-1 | CSVEGGSREQYF | TGCAGCGTTGAAGGCGGGTCGAGGGAGCAGTACTTC
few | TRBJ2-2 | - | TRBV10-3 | CAIRRKTGELFF | TGTGCCATAAGACGGAAGACCGGGGAGCTGTTTTTT
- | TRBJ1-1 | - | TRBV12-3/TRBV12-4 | CASSLRDRGEAFF | TGTGCCAGCAGCTTAAGAGACCGCGGTGAAGCTTTCTTT
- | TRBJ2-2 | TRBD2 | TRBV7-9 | CASSRPGLAASGELFF | TGTGCCAGCAGCCGTCCTGGACTAGCGGCCTCCGGGGAGCTGTTTTTT
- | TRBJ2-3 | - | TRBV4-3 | CASSPNEATDTQYF | TGCGCCAGCAGCCCTAACGAAGCCACAGATACGCAGTATTTT
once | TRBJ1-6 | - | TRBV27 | CASGTGRSLSSPLHF | TGTGCCAGCGGTACCGGGCGGTCACTGTCTTCACCCCTCCACTTT
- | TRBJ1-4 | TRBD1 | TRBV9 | CASSPNRGTATNEKLFF | TGTGCCAGCAGCCCCAACAGGGGCACCGCAACTAATGAAAAACTGTTTTTT
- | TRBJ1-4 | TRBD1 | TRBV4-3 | CASSQRTGEKEKLFF | TGCGCCAGCAGCCAAAGGACAGGGGAAAAGGAAAAACTGTTTTTT
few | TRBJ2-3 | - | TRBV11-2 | CASSLKGDGTQYF | TGTGCCAGCAGCTTAAAAGGGGACGGTACGCAGTATTTT
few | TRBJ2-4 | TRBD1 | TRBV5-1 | CASSSGTDSNIQYF | TGCGCCAGCAGCTCCGGGACAGATAGTAACATTCAGTACTTC
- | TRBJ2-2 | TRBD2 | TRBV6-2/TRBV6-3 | CASSYPTSGRTGELFF | TGTGCCAGCAGTTACCCTACTAGCGGGCGGACCGGGGAGCTGTTTTTT
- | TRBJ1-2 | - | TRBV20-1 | CSASWPGRHYGYTF | TGCAGTGCTAGCTGGCCAGGGCGGCACTATGGCTACACCTTC
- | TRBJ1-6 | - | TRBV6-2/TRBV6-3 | CASTLLSGSSPLHF | TGTGCCAGCACCTTATTATCAGGGAGTTCACCCCTCCACTTT
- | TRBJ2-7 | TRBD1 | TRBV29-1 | CSGRQGDPPLYEQYF | TGCAGCGGGAGACAGGGGGACCCGCCCTTATACGAGCAGTACTTC
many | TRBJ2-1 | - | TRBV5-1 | CASSLGQGGYNEQFF | TGCGCCAGCAGCTTGGGACAGGGAGGATACAATGAGCAGTTCTTC
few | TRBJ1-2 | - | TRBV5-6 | CASSLKLLRGYTF | TGTGCCAGCAGCTTAAAACTTCTTCGTGGCTACACCTTC
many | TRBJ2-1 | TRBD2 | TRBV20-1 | CSANGLADYNEQFF | TGCAGTGCTAACGGACTAGCAGATTACAATGAGCAGTTCTTC
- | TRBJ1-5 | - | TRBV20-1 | CSARDSGVRQPQHF | TGCAGTGCTAGAGATTCAGGGGTCCGTCAGCCCCAGCATTTT
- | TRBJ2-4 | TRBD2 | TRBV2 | CASSPLTTSGAQNIQYF | TGTGCCAGCAGCCCCTTAACGACTAGCGGGGCTCAAAACATTCAGTACTTC